This passage covers 26 T cell receptor beta chains from one sample sequenced in a study of beta chain features in type 1 diabetes. Expressed TCRB transcripts were sequenced because the entire RNA isolate underwent reverse transcription. Only in-frame clones appear in the TCRdb table, and some are missing; sequencing was by immunoSEQ multiplex PCR. The table has about 410,000 clones, about 14% seen once. The sample consisted of naive CD4+ T cells from blood. The receptors were sampled from a man aged 25-45 years in good health.

This clone turned up a few times. The rearrangement links TRBV7-9 to TRBJ2-7; TRBD1 matches 7 bases. This CDR3 spans 14 amino acids. From germline, CDR1 is SEHNR and CDR2 FQNEAQ (reference sequence). V shed 6 bases and J 4 bases; nucleotides not matched to a gene: 9. CDR3 sequence reads: CASRTTGPGYEQYF. The CDR3 coding sequence is TGTGCCAGCAGGACGACAGGGCCAGGATACGAGCAGTACTTC.

V and J are TRBV29-1 and TRBJ2-3; 7 nucleotides align to TRBD1. Looked up from germline, CDR1 is SQVTM and CDR2 is ANQGSEA. The CDR3 spans 13 residues. J was trimmed by 2 bases and V by 5 bases; bases with no gene match: 4. The CDR3 DNA reads TGCAGCGTTTTGACAGGGATCACAGATACGCAGTATTTT. Translating gives CSVLTGITDTQYF.

The chain links TRBV4-3 to TRBJ1-1; TRBD1 matches 8 bases. The V gene's germline CDR1 is LGHNA and CDR2 YSLEER. With V trimmed by 0 bases and J by 7 bases, 7 bases remained unmatched. The CDR3 runs 15 residues. As DNA, the CDR3 is TGCGCCAGCAGCCAAGAAGGGGGACAGGCCGGTGAAGCTTTCTTT. It specifies CASSQEGGQAGEAFF.

The chain combines TRBV4-1 with TRBJ2-4; no definite D call. Trimming removed 6 bases from V and 1 base from J, with 13 bases in between. Germline V gene sequence: CDR1 MGHRA, CDR2 YSYEKL. The CDR3 runs to 15 residues. The CDR3 sequence is CASREIGMAKNIQYF. CDR3 DNA sequence: TGCGCCAGCAGAGAGATAGGGATGGCCAAAAACATTCAGTACTTC.

The chain recombines TRBV10-3 with TRBJ2-3, with a tentative D call TRBD1 (6 bases). Germline CDR1 reads ENHRY; CDR2 reads SYGVKD. The CDR3 spans 14 residues. The V end lost 6 bases, the J end lost 1 base, and 11 bases lay between the germline ends. The CDR3 sequence is CAISRDKGTDTQYF. DNA for the CDR3: TGTGCCATCAGCCGGGACAAGGGCACAGATACGCAGTATTTT.

This chain uses TRBV9 with TRBJ1-3; no definite D call. The V gene's germline CDR1 is SGDLS and CDR2 YYNGEE. CDR3 size: 16 residues. V shed 2 bases and J shed 0 bases, with 12 bases lying between them. The CDR3, as DNA: TGTGCCAGCAGCGTGGCTGAACAGAGCTCTGGAAACACCATATATTTT. Translating gives CASSVAEQSSGNTIYF.

CDR3 bases: TGCGCCAGCAGCGCCGTAGCGGGGTACAATGAGCAGTTCTTC. Translation: CASSAVAGYNEQFF. V and J are TRBV5-1 and TRBJ2-1; TRBD2 matches at 8 bases. Trimming took 4 bases from V and 4 from J; bases not matched to a gene: 4. The germline gives CDR1 SGHRS, CDR2 YFSETQ. CDR3 size: 14 residues.

This chain uses TRBV4-2 with TRBJ2-6; no firm D call. This CDR3 comprises 18 residues. Between the trimmed V and J ends, which lost 0 bases and 0 bases, there was a span of 12 bases. Germline values: CDR1 LGHNA, CDR2 YNFKEQ. The CDR3 is CASSQDGWGSSGANVLTF. CDR3 coding DNA: TGTGCCAGCAGCCAAGATGGTTGGGGTTCCTCTGGGGCCAACGTCCTGACTTTC.

This clone was detected a few times. J is TRBJ1-1 and V is TRBV4-3; TRBD1 agrees at 7 bases. V gave up 5 bases and J gave up 4 bases; unmatched junction bases: 7. Per the germline V gene, CDR1 is LGHNA and CDR2 is YSLEER. The CDR3 runs 14 residues. The CDR3 DNA reads as TGCGCCAGCAGCGTATCAGGGGGATCCACTGAAGCTTTCTTT. Translation: CASSVSGGSTEAFF.

This clone appeared a few times. This chain joins TRBV7-3 and TRBJ2-7; D is ambiguous. Deletions cut 4 bases from V and 4 bases from J, with 5 bases between. Germline V CDR1 and CDR2: SGHTA, FQGTGA. This CDR3 region has 11 residues. CDR3 residues: CASSSIYEQYV. Here the CDR3 DNA reads TGTGCCAGCAGCTCAATATACGAGCAGTACGTC.

This clone turned up a few times. This chain links TRBV30 with TRBJ1-5, with D perhaps matching TRBD1 (6 bases). The V end lost 2 bases, the J end lost 4 bases, and 9 bases lay between the germline ends. The CDR3 runs to 13 residues. Germline V gene sequence: CDR1 GTSNPN, CDR2 SVGIG (reference sequence). The DNA for the CDR3 is TGTGCCTGGAGTTCTACAGGGAATCAGCCCCAGCATTTT. Translated, it gives CAWSSTGNQPQHF.

This clone was recorded a few times. The CDR3 coding sequence is TGTGCCAGCAGCTTAGCTAGCAGCCCACGTGGGGCAGATACGCAGTATTTT. Encoded protein: CASSLASSPRGADTQYF. The genes are TRBV7-2 and TRBJ2-3, with D hard to call. The V and J ends lost 0 bases and 4 bases respectively, with 17 bases between them. This CDR3 comprises 17 residues. CDR1 and CDR2 (germline): SGHTA, FQGNSA. Combining the CDR3 with reference TRBV7-2 and TRBJ2-3 gives the whole variable domain GAGVSQSPSNKVTEKGKDVELRCDPISGHTALYWYRQSLGQGLEFLIYFQGNSAPDKSGLPSDRFSAERTGGSVSTLTIQRTQQEDSAVYLCASSLASSPRGADTQYFGPGTRLTVL.

CDR3 protein: CAISEGGFNEKLFF. Written as DNA, the CDR3 is TGTGCCATCAGTGAGGGTGGGTTCAATGAAAAACTGTTTTTT. The rearrangement joins TRBV10-3 to TRBJ1-4; no clear D. With 2 bases removed from V and 5 bases from J, the gap between germline ends came to 9 bases. The CDR3 runs 14 residues. Germline values: CDR1 ENHRY, CDR2 SYGVKD.

A few counts support this clone. CDR3 in amino acids: CASSGGERQETQYF. The CDR3 bases are TGCGCCAGCAGCGGAGGGGAGAGGCAAGAGACCCAGTACTTC. The rearrangement uses TRBV5-1 and TRBJ2-5; D may be TRBD2 (6 bases). Per the germline V gene, CDR1 is SGHRS and CDR2 is YFSETQ. The CDR3 runs 14 residues. Trimming took 4 bases from V and 2 from J, leaving 12 bases between them.

This clone has just a few counts. The V gene is TRBV18, the J gene TRBJ2-6, with no clear D. Trimming removed 2 bases from V and 4 bases from J, with 3 bases in between. The CDR3 is 13 residues long. Germline CDR1 and CDR2: KGHSH and LQKENI. In DNA form, the CDR3 reads TGTGCCAGCTCACCAGTAGGGGCCAACGTCCTGACTTTC. Amino acids: CASSPVGANVLTF.

This rearrangement joins TRBV7-2 to TRBJ2-1, with D unclear. Germline V gives CDR1 SGHTA, CDR2 FQGNSA. V was clipped by 1 base and J by 12 bases, with 7 bases between them. The CDR3 consists of 11 residues. Here the CDR3 reads CASSLEFAQFF. DNA for the CDR3: TGTGCCAGCAGCTTAGAGTTTGCGCAGTTCTTC.

The chain is built from TRBV27 and TRBJ2-7, with 12 nucleotides matching TRBD2. The length of the CDR3 is 17 residues. V trimming: 5 bases; J trimming: 3 bases; junction bases outside the gene matches: 11. CDR1 and CDR2 from the germline V gene are MNHEY and SMNVEV (reference sequence). The CDR3 nucleotides are TGTGCCAGCAGTCCGCGGACTAGCGGGATCCCAAGCTACGAGCAGTACGTC. Its translation is CASSPRTSGIPSYEQYV.

This clone was counted between two and nine times. The V gene is TRBV9, the J gene TRBJ2-7; TRBD1 matches 10 bases. The CDR3 has 17 amino acids. The V gene's germline CDR1 is SGDLS and CDR2 YYNGEE. Trimming cost V 0 bases and J 2 bases; bases outside gene matches: 8. CDR3 residues: CASSVGPGTGETYEQYF. DNA of the CDR3: TGTGCCAGCAGCGTAGGACCCGGGACAGGGGAGACCTACGAGCAGTACTTC.

V gene TRBV6-5 combines with J gene TRBJ2-1; 8 bases agree with TRBD2. This CDR3 comprises 13 residues. Germline loops: CDR1 MNHEY, CDR2 SVGAGI. With V trimmed by 7 bases and J by 2 bases, 1 base remained unmatched. The CDR3 spells CASTGGPYNEQFF. The DNA of the CDR3 is TGTGCCAGCACGGGGGGGCCCTACAATGAGCAGTTCTTC.

This clone was counted between two and nine times. The chain couples TRBV7-2 to TRBJ2-7, with 10 bases that match TRBD2. Germline V gene sequence: CDR1 SGHTA, CDR2 FQGNSA. V shed 8 bases and J 6 bases; nucleotides not matched to a gene: 16. This CDR3 is 16 amino acids long. This CDR3 is CASEPGASGGVREQYF. The CDR3 bases are TGTGCCAGCGAACCTGGGGCTAGCGGGGGCGTTCGCGAGCAGTACTTC.

This clone was detected only a few times. The V and J genes are TRBV13 and TRBJ2-2; 10 bases align to TRBD1. The V gene end was trimmed by 4 bases and the J gene end by 7 bases; junction bases not matched to a gene: 12. This CDR3 comprises 17 residues. The germline gives CDR1 PRHDT, CDR2 FYEKMQ (reference sequence). This chain's CDR3 is CASSSPLAGTGVGELFF. In DNA form, the CDR3 reads TGTGCCAGCAGCTCTCCGCTGGCCGGGACAGGGGTCGGGGAGCTGTTTTTT.

CDR3 protein: CASRVYEQYV. Here the CDR3 DNA reads TGTGCCAGCAGAGTTTACGAGCAGTACGTC. This sequence joins TRBV21-1 and TRBJ2-7. TRBV21-1 is labeled a pseudogene. The CDR3 runs to 10 residues.

This clone was picked up a small number of times. The CDR3 DNA follows: TGTGCCAGCAGCTTGGAGAGCGAGACCCAGTACTTC. As protein: CASSLESETQYF. This rearrangement joins TRBV5-4 to TRBJ2-5; D gene unclear. CDR1 SGHNT and CDR2 YYREEE come from the germline V gene (reference sequence). Trimming shortened V by 0 bases and J by 5 bases, and 5 bases separated the two germline ends. This CDR3 spans 12 amino acids.

The CDR3 DNA follows: TGTGCCAGCCTGGGGGAGGGCCTCGACACCGGGGAGCTGTTTTTT. Its protein is CASLGEGLDTGELFF. V usage is TRBV7-9 and J usage is TRBJ2-2; 7 positions match TRBD2. This CDR3 contains 15 residues. Germline V gene sequence: CDR1 SEHNR, CDR2 FQNEAQ (reference sequence). The V and J ends lost 8 bases and 3 bases, in that order; junction bases with no gene match: 9.

This clone appeared a few times. CDR3 protein: CSSQDHKETQYF. Here the CDR3 DNA reads TGCAGCTCCCAGGACCACAAAGAGACCCAGTACTTC. This chain uses TRBV29-1 with TRBJ2-5, with D uncertain. The V gene's germline CDR1 is SQVTM and CDR2 ANQGSEA. The V and J ends lost 8 bases and 3 bases respectively, with 13 bases between them. The CDR3 is 12 residues long.

This clone was found a few times. The gene calls are TRBV6-5 and TRBJ2-5, with 8 bases lining up with TRBD2. V trimming: 0 bases; J trimming: 5 bases; junction bases outside the gene matches: 2. The germline gives CDR1 MNHEY, CDR2 SVGAGI. The CDR3 length is 14 residues. For the CDR3, the DNA is TGTGCCAGCAGTTACTCTACTAGCGGTGAGACCCAGTACTTC. It encodes CASSYSTSGETQYF.